This TCR beta chain is from a study of Ad26.COV2.S vaccination and SARS-CoV-2 variants. Study-level information: Each vaccinee took Ad26.COV2.S intramuscularly, once or twice 56 days apart. Study findings and constraints: Vaccine and placebo groups showed comparable non-spike TCR breadth.

J gave up 2 bases and V 4 bases, and 8 bases lay outside the gene matches. This CDR3 has 16 residues. The germline V gene encodes CDR1 MNHEY and CDR2 SVGAGI. Assay used: immunoSEQ multiplex PCR; TCRdb lists only in-frame clones, some missing. The sample has hundreds of thousands of clones; more than 80% are singletons. Indicated treatment: 15 to 20 received Ad26.COV2.S at low or high dose, single or two shots; roughly five received placebo; per-sample allocation not given. Collection of the samples took place on day 63 after the first injection of vaccine or placebo. An adult aged 18-55 years in Boston served as the donor. Remarks on this clone: No antigen is known for it.

Sequenced here: peripheral blood, sampled in a trial of Ad26.COV2.S vaccine versus placebo. The origin of this receptor is a person between 18 and 65 years old who received the Ad26.COV2.S COVID-19 vaccine or a placebo. The V gene is TRBV6-5, the J gene TRBJ1-1; 9 nucleotides match TRBD1. The CDR3 DNA follows: TGTGCCAGCAGTTTACACCGGGACAGGGATAACACTGAAGCTTTCTTT. Encoded protein: CASSLHRDRDNTEAFF.